This T cell receptor (beta chain) is from a study of blood T cell repertoires in COVID-19 (dated by TCRdb to about 2020). Describing the broader study: Collaborator samples came from the United States, Italy and Spain and covered acute and convalescent phases of COVID-19. Sample metadata almost always included a de-identified subject ID, COVID-19 status, age in years and sex. Where available, HLA class I and class II types were obtained from metadata supplied by the sample provider rather than from assay-based typing. Subjects who had been exposed to COVID-19, were actively infected with it, or had recovered from it provided the deeply sampled blood TCRbeta repertoires that made up the dataset. The samples were drawn from two sources: the first 160 participants of the ongoing ImmuneRACE study, and 1,200 or so subjects contributed by 6 global collaborators. The repertoires were released in a freely available public database intended as a resource for research on the immune response to SARS-CoV-2. The material from the prospective study consisted of cDNA or gDNA derived from T cells, B-cell-depleted T cells, or PBMCs. General conclusions and limits of the study: How much clinical and demographic metadata was included differed by source and by participant, and the metadata was provided uncurated.

In the prospective study, participants were 18 to 89 years old, resided in fewer than 25 geographic areas of the United States, and were enrolled through a virtual design. To assign participants to cohorts, the prospective study relied on clinical history that participants themselves reported in a screening survey and a study questionnaire. In the prospective study, mobile phlebotomists collected whole blood, serum and a nasopharyngeal or oropharyngeal swab from each participant. Prospective study participants could optionally give additional blood draws and questionnaires over an approximately two-month period. Before DNA extraction, prospective study blood samples were shipped either frozen or at room temperature. V gives up 5 bases and J gives up 10 bases, and the segment between their germline ends measures 18 bases. Including cysteine and phenylalanine, the CDR3 has 15 amino acids. Of the read, only the CDR3 DNA is kept; its 45 bases are in frame from base 1. Looking up the germline V gene yields CDR1 MDHEN and CDR2 SYDVKM.

The immunoSEQ Assay, a bias-controlled multiplex PCR, was used to amplify TCRbeta CDR3 regions from genomic DNA. On the study's bioinformatics: The number of nucleated cells in each sample was estimated from the amplification of reference gene primers within the assay. Sequence reads were collapsed and filtered to measure the absolute abundance of every unique TCRbeta CDR3 rearrangement. For each sample, productive Simpson clonality was calculated as the square root of Simpson's diversity index over productive rearrangements. TCRdb took over this immuneACCESS table, retaining in-frame rearrangements with V and J assigned. Such tables are incomplete; in checked studies, under half of the missing clones stem from an unresolved V gene, and the remainder is unexplained. D and trimming were read from the DNA, whereas the V and J calls and clone size are those reported in that table. This sample lists under 200,000 clones; around 82% were detected once. The ten largest account for around 5.5% of the sample.

With regard to this clone: The specificity of this receptor is unknown. Base qualities are not provided; no much larger clone lies one nucleotide away.

The V gene is TRBV28 and the J gene is TRBJ1-6; TRBD1 is a possible D gene, resting on 5 matching bases. The sequencing sample was made of PBMCs or T cells enriched from blood (not recorded which). The receptor comes from a woman in her sixties or seventies with acute COVID-19. The DNA sequence follows: TGTGCCAGCAGTCTGGATGGGGGGTTGGGATCACCCCTCCACTTT. Translation gives CASSLDGGLGSPLHF.